Below are 14 T cell receptor beta chains sequenced from a single sample in a study of blood T cell repertoires in COVID-19. Sequenced by immunoSEQ multiplex PCR; TCRdb stores in-frame clones only, minus some. The data contain some 120,000 clones, 70% to 90% of them singletons. The sequencing sample was made of peripheral blood. The receptor set was obtained from a human donor in a cohort sampled during active COVID-19.

This chain connects TRBV2 to TRBJ2-5; TRBD2 agrees at 7 bases. Germline V gives CDR1 SNHLY, CDR2 FYNNEI. The CDR3 spans 12 residues. After removal of 2 bases from V and 14 bases from J, the junction contained 8 bases not matched to a gene. DNA for the CDR3: TGTGCCAGCAGTGAACGCGGGGTGACTAGCTACTTC. The encoded protein is CASSERGVTSYF.

The V gene is TRBV4-2, the J gene TRBJ2-7; D uncertain. The germline CDR1 and CDR2 sequences are LGHNA and YNFKEQ. V was trimmed by 0 bases and J by 2 bases, leaving 14 bases between them. CDR3 length equals 16 residues. The CDR3 protein is CASSQENVDGAYEQYF. DNA for the CDR3: TGTGCCAGCAGCCAAGAGAATGTTGACGGAGCCTACGAGCAGTACTTC.

The chain carries TRBV6-5 and TRBJ1-2, with 7 bases lining up with TRBD1. The CDR3 sequence is 14 residues long. Per the germline V gene, CDR1 is MNHEY and CDR2 is SVGAGI. J was trimmed by 3 bases and V by 6 bases; bases with no gene match: 7. The CDR3, as DNA: TGTGCCAGCAGACGAACAGGGGACTACTATGGCTACACCTTC. It encodes CASRRTGDYYGYTF.

This chain links TRBV19 with TRBJ2-5; 11 bases align to TRBD1. The junction had 1 base not matched to a gene; V was cut back by 6 bases and J by 1 base. The CDR3 extends over 14 amino acids. Germline CDR1 reads LNHDA; CDR2 reads SQIVND (reference sequence). In nucleotides, the CDR3 is TGTGCCAGTAGGGACAGGGGGCTCCAAGAGACCCAGTACTTC. It is translated as CASRDRGLQETQYF.

The chain joins TRBV30 to TRBJ1-3, with TRBD1 as a possible D gene (5 bases). The ends were cut back, 5 bases at V and 7 bases at J, with 9 bases in the middle. Germline loops: CDR1 GTSNPN, CDR2 SVGIG (reference sequence). The CDR3 loop spans 11 amino acids. The CDR3 loop reads CAWLTENTIYF. DNA of the CDR3: TGTGCCTGGTTGACAGAGAACACCATATATTTT.

The chain is built from TRBV3-1 (or the pseudogene TRBV3-2) and TRBJ2-1, with a weak D call TRBD2 (6 bases). Per the germline V gene, CDR1 is LGHDT and CDR2 is YNNKEL (reference sequence). The CDR3 is made up of 14 amino acids. Trimming pared 5 bases from V and 8 bases from J, leaving 16 bases between. The CDR3 nucleotides read TGTGCCAGCAGCACGGGACTTCTCCCCCATGAGCAGTTCTTC. Amino acids: CASSTGLLPHEQFF.

This chain links TRBV2 with TRBJ2-7; 8 bases align to TRBD1. CDR1 SNHLY and CDR2 FYNNEI come from the germline V gene. The V segment lost 5 bases and the J segment 2 bases; nucleotides outside the gene matches: 5. The length of the CDR3 is 14 residues. CDR3: CASSWDRRTYEQYF. In nucleotides, the CDR3 is TGTGCCAGCAGTTGGGACAGGAGGACCTACGAGCAGTACTTC.

In its sample, this clone was seen a few times. The V gene is TRBV5-1, the J gene TRBJ2-1; TRBD1 agrees at 11 bases. J gave up 7 bases and V 4 bases, and 4 bases lay outside the gene matches. The CDR3 is 14 amino acids. Germline CDR1 SGHRS, CDR2 YFSETQ. CDR3 residues: CASSGQGAWNEQFF. The CDR3 region has the DNA TGCGCCAGCAGCGGACAGGGGGCGTGGAATGAGCAGTTCTTC.

The chain combines TRBV11-2 with TRBJ2-4; D gene unclear. Germline loops: CDR1 SGHAT, CDR2 FQNNGV. The CDR3 loop spans 12 amino acids. V was trimmed by 8 bases and J by 6 bases, leaving 11 bases between them. The CDR3 loop reads CASAPPGNIQYF. Written as DNA, the CDR3 is TGTGCCAGCGCCCCGCCCGGAAACATTCAGTACTTC.

The gene calls are TRBV7-9 and TRBJ2-7; tentative D call: TRBD1 (5 bases). The CDR3 totals 15 residues. Trimming shortened V by 2 bases and J by 6 bases, and 17 bases separated the two germline ends. Germline values: CDR1 SEHNR, CDR2 FQNEAQ (reference sequence). The CDR3 reads CASSLTRPGPGEQYF. The CDR3 DNA sequence: TGTGCCAGCAGCTTAACTCGCCCAGGGCCTGGCGAGCAGTACTTC. Full variable domain (outside the CDR3, taken from reference TRBV7-9 and TRBJ2-7): DTGVSQNPRHKITKRGQNVTFRCDPISEHNRLYWYRQTLGQGPEFLTYFQNEAQLEKSRLLSDRFSAERPKGSFSTLEIQRTEQGDSAMYLCASSLTRPGPGEQYFGPGTRLTVT.

The chain combines TRBV25-1 with TRBJ2-1, with 12 positions matching TRBD2. V gave up 3 bases and J gave up 5 bases; unmatched junction bases: 11. Germline assignment: CDR1 MGHDK and CDR2 SYGVNS. The CDR3 contains 18 residues. CDR3 nucleotides: TGTGCCAGCAGTGAGCCCGCTCCTCTAGCGGGGGGGAACAATGAGCAGTTCTTC. Protein sequence: CASSEPAPLAGGNNEQFF.

The gene calls are TRBV18 and TRBJ1-1; the D is unclear. CDR3 length: 13 residues. Germline V lookup: CDR1 KGHSH, CDR2 LQKENI. V lost 2 bases to trimming and J lost 3 bases, with 7 bases between them. The CDR3 protein is CASSPEGYTEAFF. DNA for the CDR3: TGTGCCAGCTCACCAGAGGGCTACACTGAAGCTTTCTTT. The full variable domain, with the rest looked up from reference TRBV18 and TRBJ1-1, is NAGVMQNPRHLVRRRGQEARLRCSPMKGHSHVYWYRQLPEEGLKFMVYLQKENIIDESGMPKERFSAEFPKEGPSILRIQQVVRGDSAAYFCASSPEGYTEAFFGQGTRLTVV.

This clone has more than one count but fewer than ten. V is TRBV5-1 and J is TRBJ2-7; D is perhaps TRBD1 (7 bases). V lost 4 bases and J 2 bases, leaving 13 bases between the germline ends. This CDR3 is 14 amino acids long. Germline CDR1 is SGHRS and CDR2 is YFSETQ. The CDR3 nucleotides are TGCGCCAGCAGCCAAGGGGGGACAGCCTACGAGCAGTACTTC. Amino acids: CASSQGGTAYEQYF.

The J gene is TRBJ2-7, the V gene TRBV7-3, with D maybe TRBD2 (6 bases). CDR3 length equals 16 residues. V dropped 5 bases and J dropped 2 bases, with 19 bases sitting between them. CDR1 and CDR2 (germline): SGHTA, FQGTGA. The DNA for the CDR3 is TGTGCCAGCAGCCTATCCGGGACTCTCAGCCCCTACGAGCAGTACTTC. Translating it yields CASSLSGTLSPYEQYF. The full variable domain, its missing parts supplied by reference TRBV7-3 and TRBJ2-7, is GAGVSQTPSNKVTEKGKYVELRCDPISGHTALYWYRQSLGQGPEFLIYFQGTGAADDSGLPNDRFFAVRPEGSVSTLKIQRTERGDSAVYLCASSLSGTLSPYEQYFGPGTRLTVT.